Here is one T cell receptor beta chain with its context. This entry comes from a study of T cell changes during pregnancy in multiple sclerosis. Profiling relied on immunoSEQ multiplex PCR, and the TCRdb table lists in-frame clones only, not all of them. The repertoire holds tens of thousands of clones, with around 90% as singletons. CDR1 and CDR2 from the germline V gene are SGDLS and YYNGEE. Trimming cost V 3 bases and J 0 bases, with 14 bases left between them. The CDR3 sequence is 16 residues long. The chain is built from TRBV9 and TRBJ2-3; D possibly corresponds to TRBD2 (6 bases). The material sequenced was CD8+ T cells from peripheral blood mononuclear cells, taken before pregnancy. This TCR derives from a female donor with multiple sclerosis, enrolled in a pregnancy study. The CDR3 reads CASSEGLPPSTDTQYF. The CDR3 DNA sequence: TGTGCCAGCAGCGAGGGACTCCCTCCTAGCACAGATACGCAGTATTTT.